The sequence of this T cell receptor (beta chain) was determined in a study of T cells expressing NK-cell markers. The CDR3 runs to 12 residues. Germline V gene lookup returns CDR1 SEHNR and CDR2 FQNEAQ (reference sequence). Study-wide points: Whether expanded NKG2C+ T cell clones recognized HCMV stayed uncertain.

Comment on this clonotype: Its antigen is unidentified.

TCRdb re-called the 5' RACE reads; one entry per CDR3 protein, DNA not given. Recorded for this sample: almost 450,000 distinct CDR3 sequences. The origin of this receptor is a woman aged 18 to 75 in good health. V is TRBV7-9 and J is TRBJ2-5; the TCRdb call, TRBD2, lacks DNA for checking. The material sequenced was blood T cells: a sorted CD56 or NKG2C T cell subset, CD4+ or CD8+ T cells, or bulk PBMC T cells (not recorded which). The CDR3 loop reads CASSLDSSSQYF.